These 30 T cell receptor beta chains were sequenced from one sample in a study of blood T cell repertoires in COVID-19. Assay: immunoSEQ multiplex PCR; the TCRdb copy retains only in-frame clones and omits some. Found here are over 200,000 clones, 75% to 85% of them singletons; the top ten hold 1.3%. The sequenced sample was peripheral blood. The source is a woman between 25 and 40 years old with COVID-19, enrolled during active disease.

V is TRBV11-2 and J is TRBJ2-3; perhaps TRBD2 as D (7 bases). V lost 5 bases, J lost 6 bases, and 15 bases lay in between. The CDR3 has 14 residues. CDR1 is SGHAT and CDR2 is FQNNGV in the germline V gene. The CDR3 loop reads CASSLGGRGDTQYF. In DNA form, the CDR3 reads TGTGCCAGCAGCCTTGGGGGGCGGGGGGATACGCAGTATTTT.

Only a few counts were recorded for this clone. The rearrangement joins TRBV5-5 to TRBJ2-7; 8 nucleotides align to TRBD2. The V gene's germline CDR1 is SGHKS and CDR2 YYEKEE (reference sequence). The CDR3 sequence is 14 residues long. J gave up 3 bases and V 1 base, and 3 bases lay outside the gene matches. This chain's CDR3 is CASSLWLAGYEQYF. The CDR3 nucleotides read TGTGCCAGCAGCTTGTGGCTAGCGGGCTACGAGCAGTACTTC. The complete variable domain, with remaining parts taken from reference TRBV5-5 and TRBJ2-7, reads DAGVTQSPTHLIKTRGQQVTLRCSPISGHKSVSWYQQVLGQGPQFIFQYYEKEERGRGNFPDRFSARQFPNYSSELNVNALLLGDSALYLCASSLWLAGYEQYFGPGTRLTVT.

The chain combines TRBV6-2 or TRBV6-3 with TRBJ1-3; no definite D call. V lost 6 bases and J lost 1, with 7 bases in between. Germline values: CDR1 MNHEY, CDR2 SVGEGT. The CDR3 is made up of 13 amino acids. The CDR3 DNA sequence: TGTGCCAGCAGCTTGCTATCTGGAAACACCATATATTTT. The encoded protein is CASSLLSGNTIYF.

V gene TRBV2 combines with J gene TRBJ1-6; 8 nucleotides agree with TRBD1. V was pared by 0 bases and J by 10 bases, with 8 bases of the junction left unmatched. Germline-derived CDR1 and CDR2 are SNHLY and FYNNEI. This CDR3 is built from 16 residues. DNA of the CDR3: TGTGCCAGCAGTGAAGCGTCAGGGGGCGCAGGATCACCCCTCCACTTT. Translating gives CASSEASGGAGSPLHF. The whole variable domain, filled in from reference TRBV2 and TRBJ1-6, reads EPEVTQTPSHQVTQMGQEVILRCVPISNHLYFYWYRQILGQKVEFLVSFYNNEISEKSEIFDDQFSVERPDGSNFTLKIRSTKLEDSAMYFCASSEASGGAGSPLHFGNGTRLTVT.

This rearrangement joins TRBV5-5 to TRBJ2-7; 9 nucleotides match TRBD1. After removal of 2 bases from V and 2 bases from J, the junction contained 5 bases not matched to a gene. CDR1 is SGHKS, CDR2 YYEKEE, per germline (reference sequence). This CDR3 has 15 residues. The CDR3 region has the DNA TGTGCCAGCAGCTTTAGAGGGACAGGGACCTACGAGCAGTACTTC. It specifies CASSFRGTGTYEQYF.

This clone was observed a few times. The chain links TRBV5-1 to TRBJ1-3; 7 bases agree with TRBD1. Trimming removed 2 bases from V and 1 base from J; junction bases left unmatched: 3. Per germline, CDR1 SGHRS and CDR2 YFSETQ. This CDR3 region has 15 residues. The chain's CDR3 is CASSLGTASGNTIYF. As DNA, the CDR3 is TGCGCCAGCAGCTTAGGGACAGCTTCTGGAAACACCATATATTTT.

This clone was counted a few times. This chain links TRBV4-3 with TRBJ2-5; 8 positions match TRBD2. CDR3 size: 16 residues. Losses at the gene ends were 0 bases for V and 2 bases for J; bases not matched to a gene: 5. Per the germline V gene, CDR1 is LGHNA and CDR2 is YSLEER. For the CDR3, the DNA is TGCGCCAGCAGCCAAGATAGGGCTAGCGGGCAAGAGACCCAGTACTTC. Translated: CASSQDRASGQETQYF.

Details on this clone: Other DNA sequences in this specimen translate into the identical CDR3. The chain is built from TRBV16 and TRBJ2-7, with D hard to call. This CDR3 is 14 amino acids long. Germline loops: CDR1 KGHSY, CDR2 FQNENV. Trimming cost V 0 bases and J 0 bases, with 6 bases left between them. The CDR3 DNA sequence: TGTGCCAGCAGCCAATCCGCAGGCTCCTACGAGCAGTACTTC. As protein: CASSQSAGSYEQYF. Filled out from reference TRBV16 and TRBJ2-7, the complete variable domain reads GEEVAQTPKHLVRGEGQKAKLYCAPIKGHSYVFWYQQVLKNEFKFLISFQNENVFDETGMPKERFSAKCLPNSPCSLEIQATKLEDSAVYFCASSQSAGSYEQYFGPGTRLTVT.

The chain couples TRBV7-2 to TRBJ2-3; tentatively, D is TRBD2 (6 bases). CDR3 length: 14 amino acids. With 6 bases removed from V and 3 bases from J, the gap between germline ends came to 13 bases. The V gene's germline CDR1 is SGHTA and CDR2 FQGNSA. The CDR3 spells CASRFYRGTDTQYF. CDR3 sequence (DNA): TGTGCCAGCAGATTCTACCGGGGGACAGATACGCAGTATTTT.

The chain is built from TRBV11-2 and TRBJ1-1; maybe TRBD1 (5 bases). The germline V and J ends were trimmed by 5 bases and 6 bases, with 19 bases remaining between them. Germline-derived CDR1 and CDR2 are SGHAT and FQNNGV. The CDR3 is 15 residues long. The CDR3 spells CASSAWGRGTSEAFF. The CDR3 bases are TGTGCCAGCAGCGCCTGGGGTAGGGGAACGTCTGAAGCTTTCTTT.

The chain's CDR3 is CASSLPGTYEQYF. In DNA form, the CDR3 reads TGTGCCAGCAGCTTACCGGGTACCTACGAGCAGTACTTC. This chain uses TRBV5-8 with TRBJ2-7, with unresolved D. This CDR3 has 13 residues. Germline lookup yields CDR1 SGHTS and CDR2 YDEGEE. Trimming shortened V by 2 bases and J by 2 bases, and 8 bases separated the two germline ends.

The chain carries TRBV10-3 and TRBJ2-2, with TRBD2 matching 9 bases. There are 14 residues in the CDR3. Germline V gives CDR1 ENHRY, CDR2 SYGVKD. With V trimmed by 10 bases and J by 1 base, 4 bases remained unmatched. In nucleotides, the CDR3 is TGTGCCACCGGGACTAGCCAGAACACCGGGGAGCTGTTTTTT. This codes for CATGTSQNTGELFF.

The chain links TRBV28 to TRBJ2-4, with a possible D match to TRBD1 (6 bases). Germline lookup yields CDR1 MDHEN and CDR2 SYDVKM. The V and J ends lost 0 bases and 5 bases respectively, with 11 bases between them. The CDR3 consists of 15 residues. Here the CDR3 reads CASSLWDRSENIQYF. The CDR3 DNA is TGTGCCAGCAGTTTATGGGACAGATCAGAAAACATTCAGTACTTC. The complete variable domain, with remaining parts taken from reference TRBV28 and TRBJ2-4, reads DVKVTQSSRYLVKRTGEKVFLECVQDMDHENMFWYRQDPGLGLRLIYFSYDVKMKEKGDIPEGYSVSREKKERFSLILESASTNQTSMYLCASSLWDRSENIQYFGAGTRLSVL.

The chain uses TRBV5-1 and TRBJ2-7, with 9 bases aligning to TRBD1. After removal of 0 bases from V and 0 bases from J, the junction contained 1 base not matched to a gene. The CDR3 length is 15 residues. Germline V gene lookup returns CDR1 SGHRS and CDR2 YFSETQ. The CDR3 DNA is TGCGCCAGCAGCTTGGTGACAGGGGGCTCCTACGAGCAGTACTTC. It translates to CASSLVTGGSYEQYF.

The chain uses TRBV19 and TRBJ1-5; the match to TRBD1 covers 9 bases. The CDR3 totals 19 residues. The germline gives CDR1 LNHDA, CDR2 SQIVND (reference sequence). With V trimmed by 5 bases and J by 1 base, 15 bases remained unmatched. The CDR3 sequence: CASSGQDRGRISSNQPQHF. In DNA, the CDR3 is TGTGCCAGTAGTGGGCAGGACAGGGGACGGATCAGCAGCAATCAGCCCCAGCATTTT.

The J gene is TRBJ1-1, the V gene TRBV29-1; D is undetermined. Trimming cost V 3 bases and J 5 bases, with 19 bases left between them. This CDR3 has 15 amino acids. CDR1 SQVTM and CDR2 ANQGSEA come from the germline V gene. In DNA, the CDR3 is TGCAGCGTTGACTCACGGGGTCCCCTTGGTACTGAAGCTTTCTTT. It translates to CSVDSRGPLGTEAFF.

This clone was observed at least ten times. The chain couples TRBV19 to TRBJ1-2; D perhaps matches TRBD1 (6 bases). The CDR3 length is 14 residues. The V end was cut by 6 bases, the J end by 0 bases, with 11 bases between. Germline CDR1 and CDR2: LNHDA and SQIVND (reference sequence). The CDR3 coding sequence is TGTGCCAGTAGCCGAGGGGGTTCTAACTATGGCTACACCTTC. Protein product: CASSRGGSNYGYTF. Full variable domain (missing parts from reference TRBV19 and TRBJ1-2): DGGITQSPKYLFRKEGQNVTLSCEQNLNHDAMYWYRQDPGQGLRLIYYSQIVNDFQKGDIAEGYSVSREKKESFPLTVTSAQKNPTAFYLCASSRGGSNYGYTFGSGTRLTVV.

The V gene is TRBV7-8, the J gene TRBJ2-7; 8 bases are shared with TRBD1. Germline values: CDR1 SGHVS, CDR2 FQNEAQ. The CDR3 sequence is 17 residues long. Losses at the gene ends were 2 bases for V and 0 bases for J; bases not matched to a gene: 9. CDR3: CASSLMARGQFSYEQYF. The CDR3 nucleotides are TGTGCCAGCAGCTTAATGGCCAGGGGGCAGTTCTCCTACGAGCAGTACTTC.

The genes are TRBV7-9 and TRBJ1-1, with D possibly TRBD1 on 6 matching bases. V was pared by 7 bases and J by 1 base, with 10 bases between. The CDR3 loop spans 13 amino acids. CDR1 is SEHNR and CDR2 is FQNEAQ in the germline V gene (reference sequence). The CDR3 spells CASTGQSNTEAFF. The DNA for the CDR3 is TGTGCCAGCACCGGACAGTCGAACACTGAAGCTTTCTTT.

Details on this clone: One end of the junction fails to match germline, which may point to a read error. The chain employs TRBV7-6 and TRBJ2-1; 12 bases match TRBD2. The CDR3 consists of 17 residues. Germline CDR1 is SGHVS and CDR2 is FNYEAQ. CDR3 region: CASSRTSGGTSYNGQFF. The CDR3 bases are TGTGCCAGCAGCCGCACTAGCGGGGGGACGAGCTACAATGGGCAGTTCTTC.

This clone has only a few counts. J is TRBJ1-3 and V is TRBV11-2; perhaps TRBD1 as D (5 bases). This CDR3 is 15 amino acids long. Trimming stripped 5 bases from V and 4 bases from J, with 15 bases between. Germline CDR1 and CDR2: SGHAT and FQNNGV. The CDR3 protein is CASSTSSGHGNTIYF. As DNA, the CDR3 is TGTGCCAGCAGCACTTCTTCAGGGCACGGAAACACCATATATTTT.

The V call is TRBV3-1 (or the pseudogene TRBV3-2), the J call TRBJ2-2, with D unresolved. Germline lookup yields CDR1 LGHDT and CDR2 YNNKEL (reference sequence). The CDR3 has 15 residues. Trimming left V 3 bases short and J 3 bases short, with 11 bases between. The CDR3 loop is CASSHDSFYTGELFF. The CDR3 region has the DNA TGTGCCAGCAGCCACGACTCATTCTACACCGGGGAGCTGTTTTTT.

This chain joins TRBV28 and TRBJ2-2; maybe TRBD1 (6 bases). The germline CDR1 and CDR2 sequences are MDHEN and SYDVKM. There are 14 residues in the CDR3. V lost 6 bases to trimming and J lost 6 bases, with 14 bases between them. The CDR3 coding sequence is TGTGCCAGCAGCGTACAGGGCGGTTCCGGGGAGCTGTTTTTT. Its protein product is CASSVQGGSGELFF.

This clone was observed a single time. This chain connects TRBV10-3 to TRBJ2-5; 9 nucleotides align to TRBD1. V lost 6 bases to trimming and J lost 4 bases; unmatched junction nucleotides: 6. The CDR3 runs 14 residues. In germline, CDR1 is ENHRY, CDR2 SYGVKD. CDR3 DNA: TGTGCCATCAGCTCGGACAGGGGTGTAGAGACCCAGTACTTC. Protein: CAISSDRGVETQYF.

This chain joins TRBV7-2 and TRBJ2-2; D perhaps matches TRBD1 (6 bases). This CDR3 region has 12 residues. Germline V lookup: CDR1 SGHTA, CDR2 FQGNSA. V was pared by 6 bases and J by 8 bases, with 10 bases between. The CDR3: CASRTGRGELFF. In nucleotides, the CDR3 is TGTGCCAGCAGGACAGGTCGAGGGGAGCTGTTTTTT.

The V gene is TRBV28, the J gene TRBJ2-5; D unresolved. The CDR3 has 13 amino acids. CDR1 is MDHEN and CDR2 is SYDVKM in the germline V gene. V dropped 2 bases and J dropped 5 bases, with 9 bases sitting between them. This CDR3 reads CASSLASLETQYF. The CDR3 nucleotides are TGTGCCAGCAGTTTAGCTAGTTTGGAGACCCAGTACTTC.

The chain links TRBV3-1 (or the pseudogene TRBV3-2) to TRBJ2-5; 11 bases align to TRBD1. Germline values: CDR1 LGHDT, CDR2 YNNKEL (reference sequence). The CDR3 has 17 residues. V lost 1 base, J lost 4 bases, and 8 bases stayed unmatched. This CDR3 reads CASSQGFWGQGGETQYF. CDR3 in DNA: TGTGCCAGCAGCCAAGGGTTCTGGGGACAGGGGGGAGAGACCCAGTACTTC.

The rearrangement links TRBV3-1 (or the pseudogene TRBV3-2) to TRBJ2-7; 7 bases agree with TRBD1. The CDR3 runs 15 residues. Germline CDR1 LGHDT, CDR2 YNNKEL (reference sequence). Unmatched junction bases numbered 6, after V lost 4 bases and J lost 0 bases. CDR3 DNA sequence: TGTGCCAGCAGCCGGGCCCCAGGGGGCTCCTACGAGCAGTACTTC. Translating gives CASSRAPGGSYEQYF.

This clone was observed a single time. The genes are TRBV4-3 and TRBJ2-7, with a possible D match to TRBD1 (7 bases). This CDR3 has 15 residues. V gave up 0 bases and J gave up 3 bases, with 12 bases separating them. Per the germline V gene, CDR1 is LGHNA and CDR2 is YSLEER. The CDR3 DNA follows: TGCGCCAGCAGCCAAGATCAGGGGGGAGACTACGAGCAGTACTTC. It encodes CASSQDQGGDYEQYF.

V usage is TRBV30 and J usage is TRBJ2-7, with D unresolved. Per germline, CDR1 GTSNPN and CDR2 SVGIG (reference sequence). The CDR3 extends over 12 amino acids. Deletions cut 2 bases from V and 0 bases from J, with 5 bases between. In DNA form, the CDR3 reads TGTGCCTGGAGTTACAGCTCCTACGAGCAGTACTTC. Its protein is CAWSYSSYEQYF.